The 18 T cell receptor beta chains below come from one sample, sequenced in a study of CD8 T cells in Susac syndrome. Reverse transcription used roughly 0.45 to 1 ug RNA and random hexamers. TCRdb called the immunoSEQ multiplex PCR reads again in MiXCR, with one record for every CDR3 protein. The sample has 77,000 or so distinct CDR3 sequences, roughly 91% seen once. What was sequenced was CD4+ T cells from PBMCs. These receptors were collected from a human donor with Susac syndrome.

The genes are TRBV3-1 and TRBJ2-1; 7 nucleotides line up with TRBD2. The V segment lost 2 bases and the J segment 9 bases; nucleotides outside the gene matches: 4. Germline V lookup: CDR1 LGHDT, CDR2 YNNKEL (reference sequence). The CDR3 length is 13 residues. The CDR3 nucleotides read TGTGCCAGCAGCCAATGGGGGGGTGGTGAGCAGTTCTTC. Translating it yields CASSQWGGGEQFF.

This clonotype was recorded only once. This chain connects TRBV6-1 to TRBJ2-7; D unresolved. V was clipped by 5 bases and J by 1 base, with 6 bases between them. Germline CDR1 MNHNS, CDR2 SASEGT. The CDR3 loop spans 12 amino acids. The CDR3 is CASSRVSYEQYF. In DNA, the CDR3 is TGTGCCAGCAGTAGGGTATCCTACGAGCAGTACTTC.

This clonotype has just one count. The rearrangement joins TRBV7-9 to TRBJ1-1; no clear D. Trimming took off 1 base at V and 1 base at J, with 19 bases between the two ends. This CDR3 contains 18 residues. Germline V gene sequence: CDR1 SEHNR, CDR2 FQNEAQ (reference sequence). CDR3 amino acids: CASSLVWAREATNTEAFF. The CDR3 nucleotides read TGTGCCAGCAGCTTAGTTTGGGCCAGAGAAGCCACGAACACTGAAGCTTTCTTT.

This clonotype was observed once. The chain combines TRBV6-5 with TRBJ2-5, with 9 bases aligning to TRBD2. This CDR3 is built from 16 residues. Germline V gene sequence: CDR1 MNHEY, CDR2 SVGAGI. After removal of 2 bases from V and 5 bases from J, the junction contained 9 bases not matched to a gene. CDR3 in DNA: TGTGCCAGCAGTTACGCACAACTAGCGGGTCGGGAGACCCAGTACTTC. It yields the protein CASSYAQLAGRETQYF.

The count of this clonotype is one. V usage is TRBV29-1 and J usage is TRBJ2-7; 11 nucleotides match TRBD1. This CDR3 region has 15 residues. CDR1 SQVTM and CDR2 ANQGSEA come from the germline V gene. The junction had 6 bases not matched to a gene; V was cut back by 3 bases and J by 2 bases. CDR3 coding DNA: TGCAGCGTTGATGGAACGGGACAGGGGGCCTACGAGCAGTACTTC. Its protein is CSVDGTGQGAYEQYF.

The V and J genes are TRBV7-9 and TRBJ2-1; 11 nucleotides align to TRBD2. Trimming at V came to 3 bases and at J to 2 bases, leaving 0 bases not matched to a gene. The CDR3 is 15 amino acids. CDR1 and CDR2 from the germline V gene are SEHNR and FQNEAQ (reference sequence). DNA of the CDR3: TGTGCCAGCAGCTTGGGACTAGCGGCCTACAATGAGCAGTTCTTC. Translated, it gives CASSLGLAAYNEQFF. The entire variable domain, with the rest obtained from reference TRBV7-9 and TRBJ2-1, is as follows: DTGVSQNPRHKITKRGQNVTFRCDPISEHNRLYWYRQTLGQGPEFLTYFQNEAQLEKSRLLSDRFSAERPKGSFSTLEIQRTEQGDSAMYLCASSLGLAAYNEQFFGPGTRLTVL.

This chain links TRBV7-2 with TRBJ2-1, with D unclear. V was pared by 5 bases and J by 12 bases, with 14 bases between. The CDR3 runs to 12 residues. Per the germline V gene, CDR1 is SGHTA and CDR2 is FQGNSA. The CDR3: CASSMLGIGQFF. DNA for the CDR3: TGTGCCAGCAGCATGTTGGGAATAGGGCAGTTCTTC.

The chain employs TRBV4-1 and TRBJ2-4; 9 nucleotides line up with TRBD2. Germline CDR1 is MGHRA and CDR2 is YSYEKL. This CDR3 spans 15 amino acids. Losses at the gene ends were 0 bases for V and 7 bases for J; bases not matched to a gene: 4. The CDR3 DNA reads as TGCGCCAGCAGCCAAGATTCGGGGACTAGCAACATTCAGTACTTC. As protein: CASSQDSGTSNIQYF.

The rearrangement uses TRBV11-3 and TRBJ1-5; D unresolved. Trimming stripped 2 bases from V and 4 bases from J, with 12 bases between. The CDR3 has 15 residues. Germline V gene lookup returns CDR1 SGHNT and CDR2 YENEEA. CDR3 coding DNA: TGTGCCAGCAGCTTAAACAAATCCGGGAATCAGCCCCAGCATTTT. Amino acids: CASSLNKSGNQPQHF. The variable domain in full, completed from reference TRBV11-3 and TRBJ1-5, reads EAGVVQSPRYKIIEKKQPVAFWCNPISGHNTLYWYLQNLGQGPELLIRYENEEAVDDSQLPKDRFSAERLKGVDSTLKIQPAELGDSAVYLCASSLNKSGNQPQHFGDGTRLSIL.

V and J are TRBV4-1 and TRBJ2-2, with D perhaps matching TRBD2 (6 bases). Trimming cost V 2 bases and J 5 bases, with 18 bases left between them. This CDR3 comprises 17 residues. Germline V CDR1 and CDR2: MGHRA, YSYEKL. The CDR3, as DNA: TGCGCCAGCAGCCAACTTCCCCCCCCGGGGGAGACCGGGGAGCTGTTTTTT. It specifies CASSQLPPPGETGELFF.

V gene TRBV5-1 combines with J gene TRBJ1-2, with 7 bases aligning to TRBD1. Germline CDR1 and CDR2: SGHRS and YFSETQ. The V gene end was trimmed by 3 bases and the J gene end by 8 bases; junction bases not matched to a gene: 10. The CDR3 loop spans 14 amino acids. CDR3 DNA: TGCGCCAGCAGCTATCGACAGGGAGGCTACGGCTACACCTTC. Amino acids: CASSYRQGGYGYTF.

CDR3 amino acids: CASGEGMGGNIQYF. The CDR3 DNA reads TGTGCCAGCGGGGAAGGAATGGGGGGAAACATTCAGTACTTC. This chain uses TRBV28 with TRBJ2-4, with D tentatively TRBD2 (6 bases). Per the germline V gene, CDR1 is MDHEN and CDR2 is SYDVKM. The CDR3 covers 14 residues. Deletions cut 8 bases from V and 6 bases from J, with 17 bases between.

The chain carries TRBV3-1 and TRBJ2-7, with D possibly TRBD2 on 6 matching bases. V gave up 7 bases and J gave up 7 bases, with 14 bases separating them. This CDR3 has 12 amino acids. Germline CDR1 is LGHDT and CDR2 is YNNKEL (reference sequence). The CDR3 region is CASTRSGREQYF. In DNA, the CDR3 is TGTGCCAGCACCCGCTCGGGGAGGGAGCAGTACTTC.

The V gene is TRBV21-1, the J gene TRBJ1-6; TRBD1, as called in the table, went unchecked against the DNA. TRBV21-1 is designated a pseudogene. The CDR3 runs to 17 residues. The DNA of the CDR3 is TGTGCCAGCAGCAAAGAATCCAGGGGGCCTGCGGATTCACCCCTCCACTTT. Amino acid sequence: CASSKESRGPADSPLHF.

V usage is TRBV20-1 and J usage is TRBJ1-3; 9 bases fit TRBD1. CDR3 length: 17 residues. V lost 5 bases to trimming and J lost 0 bases; unmatched junction nucleotides: 11. Germline-derived CDR1 and CDR2 are DFQATT and SNEGSKA (reference sequence). CDR3 sequence: CSAPGQGTSYSGNTIYF. The CDR3 bases are TGCAGTGCTCCTGGACAGGGGACCTCTTACTCTGGAAACACCATATATTTT.

Only a few counts were recorded for this clonotype. This chain links TRBV21-1 with TRBJ2-2. TRBV21-1 is a listed pseudogene. The length of the CDR3 is 14 residues. CDR3 nucleotides: TGTGCCAGCAGCAAAGGCAAGAACACCGGGGAGCTGTTTTTT. Its translation is CASSKGKNTGELFF.

The chain joins TRBV19 to TRBJ2-1, with 9 bases matching TRBD1. V lost 6 bases to trimming and J lost 12 bases; unmatched junction nucleotides: 9. The CDR3 length is 13 residues. CDR1 LNHDA and CDR2 SQIVND come from the germline V gene (reference sequence). CDR3 sequence reads: CASSRRDRDGQFF. DNA of the CDR3: TGTGCCAGTAGCCGCCGGGACAGGGACGGGCAGTTCTTC.

The genes are TRBV18 and TRBJ1-3; D gene ambiguous. In germline, CDR1 is KGHSH, CDR2 LQKENI. The CDR3 runs to 13 residues. Trimming shortened V by 8 bases and J by 2 bases, and 10 bases separated the two germline ends. This chain's CDR3 is CASTLDTGNTIYF. The CDR3 nucleotides read TGTGCCAGCACTCTTGATACTGGAAACACCATATATTTT.